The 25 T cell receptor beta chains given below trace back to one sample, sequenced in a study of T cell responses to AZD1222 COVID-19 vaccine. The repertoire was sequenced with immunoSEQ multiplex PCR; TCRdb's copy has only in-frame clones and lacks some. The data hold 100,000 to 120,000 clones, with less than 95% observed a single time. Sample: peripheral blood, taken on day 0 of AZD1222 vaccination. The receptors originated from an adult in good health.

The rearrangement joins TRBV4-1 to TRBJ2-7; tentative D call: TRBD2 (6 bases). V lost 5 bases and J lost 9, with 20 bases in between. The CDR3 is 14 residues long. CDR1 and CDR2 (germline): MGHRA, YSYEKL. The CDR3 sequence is CASSSTGTPNGQYF. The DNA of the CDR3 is TGCGCCAGCAGCTCTACTGGGACTCCCAATGGGCAGTACTTC.

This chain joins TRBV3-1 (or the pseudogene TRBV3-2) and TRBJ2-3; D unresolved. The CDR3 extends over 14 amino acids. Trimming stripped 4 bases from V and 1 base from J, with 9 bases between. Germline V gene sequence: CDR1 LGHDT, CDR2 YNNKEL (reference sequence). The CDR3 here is CASSRGPGTDTQYF. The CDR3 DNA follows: TGTGCCAGCAGCCGAGGACCCGGCACAGATACGCAGTATTTT.

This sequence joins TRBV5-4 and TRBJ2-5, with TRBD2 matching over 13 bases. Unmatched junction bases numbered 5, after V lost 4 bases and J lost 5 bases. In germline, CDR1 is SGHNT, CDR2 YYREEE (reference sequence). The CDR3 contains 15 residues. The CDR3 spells CASSPGGLAGETQYF. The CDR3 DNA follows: TGTGCCAGCAGCCCGGGGGGACTAGCGGGGGAGACCCAGTACTTC.

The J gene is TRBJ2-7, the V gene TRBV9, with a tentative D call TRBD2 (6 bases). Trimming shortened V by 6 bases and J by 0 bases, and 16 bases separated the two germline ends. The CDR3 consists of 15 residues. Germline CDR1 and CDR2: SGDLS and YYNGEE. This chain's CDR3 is CASNPTGESSYEQYF. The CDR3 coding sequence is TGTGCCAGCAACCCTACGGGGGAAAGCTCCTACGAGCAGTACTTC.

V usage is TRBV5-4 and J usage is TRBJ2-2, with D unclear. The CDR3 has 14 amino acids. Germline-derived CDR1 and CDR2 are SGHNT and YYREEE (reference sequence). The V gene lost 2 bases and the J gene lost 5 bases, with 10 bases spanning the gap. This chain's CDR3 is CASSLGRRTGELFF. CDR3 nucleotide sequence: TGTGCCAGCAGCTTAGGTCGAAGGACCGGGGAGCTGTTTTTT.

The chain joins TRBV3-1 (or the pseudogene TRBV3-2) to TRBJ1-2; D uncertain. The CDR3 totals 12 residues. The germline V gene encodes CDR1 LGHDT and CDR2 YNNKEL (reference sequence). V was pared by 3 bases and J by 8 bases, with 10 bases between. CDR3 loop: CASSHEGSGYTF. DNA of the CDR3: TGTGCCAGCAGCCACGAAGGGAGCGGCTACACCTTC.

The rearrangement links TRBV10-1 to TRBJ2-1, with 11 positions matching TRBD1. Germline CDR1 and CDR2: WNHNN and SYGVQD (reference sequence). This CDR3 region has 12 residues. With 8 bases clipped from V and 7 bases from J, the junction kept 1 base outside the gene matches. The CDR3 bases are TGCGCCAGCGGGGACAGGGGGAATGAGCAGTTCTTC. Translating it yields CASGDRGNEQFF.

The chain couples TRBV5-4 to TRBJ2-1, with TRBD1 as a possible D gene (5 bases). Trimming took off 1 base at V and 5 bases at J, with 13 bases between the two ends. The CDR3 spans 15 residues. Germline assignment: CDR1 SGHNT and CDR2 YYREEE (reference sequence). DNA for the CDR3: TGTGCCAGCAGCTTGTTCTCAGGGTCCCACAATGAGCAGTTCTTC. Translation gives CASSLFSGSHNEQFF.

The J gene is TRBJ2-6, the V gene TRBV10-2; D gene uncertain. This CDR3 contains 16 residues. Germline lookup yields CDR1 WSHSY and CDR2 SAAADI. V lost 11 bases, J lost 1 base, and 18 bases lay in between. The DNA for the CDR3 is TGCGCCGCTGGGGATTTGCAAAGGTCTGGGGCCAACGTCCTGACTTTC. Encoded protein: CAAGDLQRSGANVLTF.

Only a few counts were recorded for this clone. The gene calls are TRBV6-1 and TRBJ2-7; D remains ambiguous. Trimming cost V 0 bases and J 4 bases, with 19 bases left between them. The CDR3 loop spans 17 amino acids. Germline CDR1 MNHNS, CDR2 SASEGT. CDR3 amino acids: CASSEAQGRPRRYEQYF. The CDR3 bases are TGTGCCAGCAGTGAAGCGCAAGGGCGGCCGCGACGATACGAGCAGTACTTC.

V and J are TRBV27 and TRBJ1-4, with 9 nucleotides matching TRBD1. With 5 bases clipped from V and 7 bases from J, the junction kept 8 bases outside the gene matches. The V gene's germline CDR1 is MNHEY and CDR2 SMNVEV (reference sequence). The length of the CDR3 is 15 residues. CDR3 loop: CASSRLTGGGEKLFF. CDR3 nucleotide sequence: TGTGCCAGCAGTCGACTGACAGGGGGTGGTGAAAAACTGTTTTTT.

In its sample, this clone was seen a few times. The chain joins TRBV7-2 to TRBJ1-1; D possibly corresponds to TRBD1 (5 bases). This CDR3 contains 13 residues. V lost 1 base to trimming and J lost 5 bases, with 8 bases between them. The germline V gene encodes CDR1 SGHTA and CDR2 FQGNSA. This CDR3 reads CASSLDWGTEAFF. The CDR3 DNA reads TGTGCCAGCAGCTTAGATTGGGGGACTGAAGCTTTCTTT.

The CDR3 DNA is TGTGCCAGCAGCCTAAGAACCACAGGGCTTAACTATGGCTACACCTTC. Encoded protein: CASSLRTTGLNYGYTF. The chain recombines TRBV5-5 with TRBJ1-2; D perhaps matches TRBD1 (6 bases). Germline-derived CDR1 and CDR2 are SGHKS and YYEKEE (reference sequence). V was clipped by 4 bases and J by 1 base, with 17 bases between them. This CDR3 has 16 residues.

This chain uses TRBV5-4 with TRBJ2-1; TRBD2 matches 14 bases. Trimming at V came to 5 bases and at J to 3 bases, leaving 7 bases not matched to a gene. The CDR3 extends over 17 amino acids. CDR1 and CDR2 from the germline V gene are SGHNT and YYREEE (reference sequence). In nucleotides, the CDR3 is TGTGCCAGCAGGAAGTTAGGGACTAGCGGGAGCTACAATGAGCAGTTCTTC. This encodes CASRKLGTSGSYNEQFF.

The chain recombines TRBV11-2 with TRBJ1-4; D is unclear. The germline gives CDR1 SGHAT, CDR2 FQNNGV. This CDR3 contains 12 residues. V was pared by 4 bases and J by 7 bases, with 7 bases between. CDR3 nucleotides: TGTGCCAGCAGCTACCGTAGTGAAAAACTGTTTTTT. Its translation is CASSYRSEKLFF.

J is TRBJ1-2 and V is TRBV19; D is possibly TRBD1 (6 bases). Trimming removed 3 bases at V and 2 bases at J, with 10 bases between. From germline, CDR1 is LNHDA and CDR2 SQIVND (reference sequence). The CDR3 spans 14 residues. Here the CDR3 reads CASSIDRRNYGYTF. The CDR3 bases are TGTGCCAGTAGTATCGACAGGCGCAACTATGGCTACACCTTC.

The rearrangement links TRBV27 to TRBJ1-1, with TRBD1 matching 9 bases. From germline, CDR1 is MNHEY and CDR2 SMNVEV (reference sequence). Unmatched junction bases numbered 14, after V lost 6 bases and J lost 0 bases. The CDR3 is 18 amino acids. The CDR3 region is CASSLLTGGSALNTEAFF. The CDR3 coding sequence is TGTGCCAGCAGCCTACTCACAGGGGGCAGTGCCTTGAACACTGAAGCTTTCTTT.

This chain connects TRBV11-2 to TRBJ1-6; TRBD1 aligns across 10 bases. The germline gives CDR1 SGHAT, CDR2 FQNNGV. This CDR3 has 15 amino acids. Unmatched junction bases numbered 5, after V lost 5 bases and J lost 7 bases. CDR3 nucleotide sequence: TGTGCCAGCAGCCCGACAGGGGGCGCGAATTCACCCCTCCACTTT. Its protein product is CASSPTGGANSPLHF.

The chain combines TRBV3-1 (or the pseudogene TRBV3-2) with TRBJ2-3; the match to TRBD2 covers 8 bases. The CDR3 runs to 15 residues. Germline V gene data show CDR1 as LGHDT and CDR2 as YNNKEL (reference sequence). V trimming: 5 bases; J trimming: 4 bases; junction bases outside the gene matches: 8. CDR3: CASSSRGGVADTQYF. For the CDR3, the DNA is TGTGCCAGCAGCTCTCGGGGGGGGGTCGCAGATACGCAGTATTTT.

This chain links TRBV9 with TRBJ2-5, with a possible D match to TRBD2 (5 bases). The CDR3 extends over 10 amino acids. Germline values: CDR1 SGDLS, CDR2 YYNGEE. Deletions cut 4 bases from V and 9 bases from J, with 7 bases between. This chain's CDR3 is CASSTGAQYF. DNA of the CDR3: TGTGCCAGCAGCACCGGGGCCCAGTACTTC.

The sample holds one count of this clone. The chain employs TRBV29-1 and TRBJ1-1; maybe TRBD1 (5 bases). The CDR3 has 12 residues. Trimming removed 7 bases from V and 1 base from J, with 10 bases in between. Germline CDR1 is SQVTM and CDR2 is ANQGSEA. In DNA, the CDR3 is TGCAGCGCTGGCGGGGGGAACACTGAAGCTTTCTTT. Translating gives CSAGGGNTEAFF.

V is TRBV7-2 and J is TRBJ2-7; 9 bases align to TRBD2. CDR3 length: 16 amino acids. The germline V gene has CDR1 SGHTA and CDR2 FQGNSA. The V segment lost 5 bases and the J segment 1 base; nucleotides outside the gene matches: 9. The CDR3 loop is CASSPAGGRTSYEQYF. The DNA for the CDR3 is TGTGCCAGCAGCCCGGCGGGGGGGAGGACGTCCTACGAGCAGTACTTC.

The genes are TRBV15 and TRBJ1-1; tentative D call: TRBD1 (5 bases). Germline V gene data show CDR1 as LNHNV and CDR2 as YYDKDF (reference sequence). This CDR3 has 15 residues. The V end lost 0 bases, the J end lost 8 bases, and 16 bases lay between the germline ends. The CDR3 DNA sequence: TGTGCCACCAGCAGAGATCGGTGGGGCGGCCAGGAAGCTTTCTTT. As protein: CATSRDRWGGQEAFF.

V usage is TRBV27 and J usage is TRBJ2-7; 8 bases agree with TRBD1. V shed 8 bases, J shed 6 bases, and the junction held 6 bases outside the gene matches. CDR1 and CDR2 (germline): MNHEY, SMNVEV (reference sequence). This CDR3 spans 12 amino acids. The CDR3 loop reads CASSRTGIEQYF. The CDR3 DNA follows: TGTGCCAGCTCACGGACAGGGATCGAGCAGTACTTC.

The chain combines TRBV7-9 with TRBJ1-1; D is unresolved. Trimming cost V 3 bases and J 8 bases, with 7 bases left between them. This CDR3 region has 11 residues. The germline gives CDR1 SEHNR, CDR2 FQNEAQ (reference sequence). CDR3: CASSLEAEAFF. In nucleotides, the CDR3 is TGTGCCAGCAGCTTGGAAGCGGAAGCTTTCTTT.